These 15 T cell receptor beta chains originate from one sample sequenced in a study of human T cells and chemical hapten exposure. Each CDR3 protein is one row after TCRdb ran MiXCR on the RACE reads. Of under 450,000 distinct CDR3 sequences in the sample, about 6% are singletons; the top ten hold roughly 5.4%. Time point given: patch test 2, 6 weeks after DPC sensitization. Noted treatment: therapeutic diphenylcyclopropenone sensitization with weekly scalp DPC. This specimen was whole blood, taken in connection with sensitization to the hapten diphenylcyclopropenone (DPC). The receptors shown here come from a woman between 18 and 29 years old with alopecia areata. Some clones in this sample may be carry-over from other donors' samples.

This clonotype was seen repeatedly, ten times or more. The chain combines TRBV5-7 with TRBJ1-2, with D possibly matching TRBD1 (5 bases). TRBV5-7 is classed as an ORF, of uncertain function. The germline V and J ends were trimmed by 0 bases and 6 bases, with 15 bases remaining between them. This CDR3 has 15 residues. For the CDR3, the DNA is TGTGCCAGCAGCTTGGTTAAGGGGCGAAGGAATGGCTACACCTTC. Encoded protein: CASSLVKGRRNGYTF.

This clonotype was seen ten or more times. The V call is TRBV18, the J call TRBJ2-6; tentative D call: TRBD1 (5 bases). Germline V gene lookup returns CDR1 KGHSH and CDR2 LQKENI. Trimming took 6 bases from V and 0 from J, leaving 18 bases between them. The CDR3 is 18 amino acids. The CDR3 DNA sequence: TGTGCCAGCTCCCGAAGCCGCGACAGCCACTCTGGGGCCAACGTCCTGACTTTC. Protein product: CASSRSRDSHSGANVLTF.

This clonotype was found many times. The J gene is TRBJ2-1, the V gene TRBV5-1; 11 bases match TRBD2. This CDR3 has 15 amino acids. V dropped 4 bases and J dropped 6; count of bases not matched to a gene: 6. Germline CDR1 SGHRS, CDR2 YFSETQ. CDR3 sequence reads: CASSKTSGNLNEQFF. The CDR3 nucleotides read TGCGCCAGCAGCAAGACTAGCGGGAATCTCAATGAGCAGTTCTTC. Together with reference TRBV5-1 and TRBJ2-1, the CDR3 gives the full variable domain: KAGVTQTPRYLIKTRGQQVTLSCSPISGHRSVSWYQQTPGQGLQFLFEYFSETQRNKGNFPGRFSGRQFSNSRSEMNVSTLELGDSALYLCASSKTSGNLNEQFFGPGTRLTVL.

The chain links TRBV20-1 to TRBJ2-6; D could derive from TRBD1 or TRBD2 (7 bases each). Germline CDR1 and CDR2: DFQATT and SNEGSKA (reference sequence). There are 17 residues in the CDR3. V lost 2 bases, J lost 0 bases, and 14 bases lay in between. The CDR3 DNA is TGCAGTGCTAGAAGCGGGACAGTCCCCTCTGGGGCCAACGTCCTGACTTTC. It encodes CSARSGTVPSGANVLTF.

This clonotype was seen only a few times. The chain recombines TRBV5-5 with TRBJ1-1; possibly TRBD1 for D (5 bases). The germline gives CDR1 SGHKS, CDR2 YYEKEE (reference sequence). Between the trimmed V and J ends, which lost 0 bases and 5 bases, there was a span of 11 bases. This CDR3 is built from 14 residues. CDR3 bases: TGTGCCAGCAGCTTGGACGGGGGTATGACTGAAGCTTTCTTT. This sequence encodes CASSLDGGMTEAFF.

V is TRBV7-8 and J is TRBJ2-5; 7 bases fit TRBD1. This CDR3 contains 14 residues. Germline V gene lookup returns CDR1 SGHVS and CDR2 FQNEAQ. V lost 3 bases, J lost 4 bases, and 5 bases stayed unmatched. CDR3 coding DNA: TGTGCCAGCAGCTTCTCGACAGGGCTAGAGACCCAGTACTTC. Amino acid sequence: CASSFSTGLETQYF. Full variable domain (rest looked up from reference TRBV7-8 and TRBJ2-5): GAGVSQSPRYKVAKRGQDVALRCDPISGHVSLFWYQQALGQGPEFLTYFQNEAQLDKSGLPSDRFFAERPEGSVSTLKIQRTQQEDSAVYLCASSFSTGLETQYFGPGTRLLVL.

This clonotype was seen more than once but under ten times. The gene calls are TRBV7-6 and TRBJ2-5; 9 bases fit TRBD2. CDR3 length: 14 amino acids. V lost 2 bases and J lost 5; bases outside the gene matches: 3. Germline V gives CDR1 SGHVS, CDR2 FNYEAQ. The CDR3 spells CASSLQTSGETQYF. In nucleotides, the CDR3 is TGTGCCAGCAGCTTACAAACTAGCGGGGAGACCCAGTACTTC.

This clonotype came up many times. The CDR3 DNA reads TGCGCCAGCAGCCCTAGGACGGGAGGGCCAGAGACCCAGTACTTC. Residues: CASSPRTGGPETQYF. The chain carries TRBV5-1 and TRBJ2-5; 8 nucleotides agree with TRBD2. Looked up from germline, CDR1 is SGHRS and CDR2 is YFSETQ. The CDR3 has 15 amino acids. The ends lost 4 bases at V and 4 bases at J; junction bases unmatched: 9.

The genes are TRBV20-1 and TRBJ1-4; 9 bases match TRBD1. Germline trimming cut 6 bases from V and 12 bases from J; bases unmatched to any gene: 14. The germline gives CDR1 DFQATT, CDR2 SNEGSKA (reference sequence). The length of the CDR3 is 14 residues. The CDR3 protein is CSAIWGQGTGELFF. The CDR3 coding sequence is TGCAGTGCCATCTGGGGACAGGGTACTGGAGAACTGTTTTTT.

The chain links TRBV7-9 to TRBJ2-7; tentative D call: TRBD2 (6 bases). Germline V gene lookup returns CDR1 SEHNR and CDR2 FQNEAQ (reference sequence). V lost 4 bases and J 4 bases, leaving 14 bases between the germline ends. CDR3 size: 14 residues. The CDR3 DNA reads as TGTGCCAGCAGCTCCGGAGGGGAATGGTACGAGCAGTACTTC. Its translation: CASSSGGEWYEQYF.

This clonotype has just a few counts. The V gene is TRBV29-1, the J gene TRBJ1-2, with TRBD1 matching 7 bases. V lost 5 bases, J lost 4 bases, and 13 bases stayed unmatched. The V gene's germline CDR1 is SQVTM and CDR2 ANQGSEA. The CDR3 is made up of 15 amino acids. In nucleotides, the CDR3 is TGCAGCGTTAACGGGTGGACAGGCGAAGGCTATGGCTACACCTTC. This sequence encodes CSVNGWTGEGYGYTF.

The rearrangement joins TRBV24-1 to TRBJ2-2, with D possibly matching TRBD2 (5 bases). V shed 10 bases and J shed 4 bases, with 12 bases lying between them. The CDR3 sequence is 13 residues long. From germline, CDR1 is KGHDR and CDR2 SFDVKD. As DNA, the CDR3 is TGTGCCACTAGCGAACCAGCCACCGGGGAGCTGTTTTTT. Translating gives CATSEPATGELFF.

The V and J genes are TRBV6-6 and TRBJ2-3; D unresolved. With 2 bases removed from V and 2 bases from J, the gap between germline ends came to 11 bases. From germline, CDR1 is MNHNY and CDR2 SVGAGI (reference sequence). The CDR3 length is 15 residues. Written as DNA, the CDR3 is TGTGCCAGCAGTTACCTAGATACTATCACAGATACGCAGTATTTT. Its translation is CASSYLDTITDTQYF.

A remark on this clonotype: At one boundary the junction diverges from the germline segment, which might be a read error. The chain has TRBV7-2 and TRBJ2-2, with D uncertain. This CDR3 contains 14 residues. Germline CDR1 reads SGHTA; CDR2 reads FQGNSA. The CDR3 sequence is CASTLLGWTGELFF. CDR3 coding DNA: TGTGCCAGCACCTTATTAGGGTGGACCGGGGAGCTGTTTTTT.

The CDR3 region is CASSLADSSTYEQYF. The CDR3 region has the DNA TGTGCCAGCAGCTTAGCAGACAGTAGCACCTACGAGCAGTACTTC. This sequence joins TRBV7-6 and TRBJ2-7, with D possibly TRBD1 on 5 matching bases. Germline-derived CDR1 and CDR2 are SGHVS and FNYEAQ. V shed 0 bases and J shed 2 bases, with 11 bases lying between them. The CDR3 covers 15 residues.